This T cell receptor (beta chain) was documented in a study of OX40 agonist ivuxolimab in advanced cancers. Study overall: Hepatocellular carcinoma, melanoma, renal cell or head and neck cancer occurred in dose-escalation patients. A partial response was reached by three patients: one with hepatocellular carcinoma and two with cutaneous melanoma.

Of note for this clone: The target antigen is unknown. At one boundary the junction diverges from the germline segment, which might be a read error.

Here immunoSEQ multiplex PCR was the method, and the copy in TCRdb shows in-frame clones only, minus some. The repertoire includes tens of thousands of clones, 75% to 95% of them detected once, and around 0.44% sits in the top ten. The CDR3 covers 9 residues. The V gene's germline CDR1 is LGHDT and CDR2 YNNKEL (reference sequence). Study-wide results and caveats: CD8+ T cells averaged more expanded clones than CD4+. The specificity for antigen of the expanded peripheral T cells was not determined.

The source of this sequence is an adult with an advanced solid tumor such as melanoma, head and neck, liver or kidney cancer. The sample consisted of CD4+ or CD8+ T cells sorted from blood, taken in a trial of the OX40 agonist ivuxolimab. The chain uses TRBV3-1 (or the pseudogene TRBV3-2) and TRBJ2-1; the match to TRBD2 covers 7 bases. This CDR3 is CKLGRGRFF. CDR3 DNA: TGCAAACTTGGGAGGGGAAGGTTCTTC.